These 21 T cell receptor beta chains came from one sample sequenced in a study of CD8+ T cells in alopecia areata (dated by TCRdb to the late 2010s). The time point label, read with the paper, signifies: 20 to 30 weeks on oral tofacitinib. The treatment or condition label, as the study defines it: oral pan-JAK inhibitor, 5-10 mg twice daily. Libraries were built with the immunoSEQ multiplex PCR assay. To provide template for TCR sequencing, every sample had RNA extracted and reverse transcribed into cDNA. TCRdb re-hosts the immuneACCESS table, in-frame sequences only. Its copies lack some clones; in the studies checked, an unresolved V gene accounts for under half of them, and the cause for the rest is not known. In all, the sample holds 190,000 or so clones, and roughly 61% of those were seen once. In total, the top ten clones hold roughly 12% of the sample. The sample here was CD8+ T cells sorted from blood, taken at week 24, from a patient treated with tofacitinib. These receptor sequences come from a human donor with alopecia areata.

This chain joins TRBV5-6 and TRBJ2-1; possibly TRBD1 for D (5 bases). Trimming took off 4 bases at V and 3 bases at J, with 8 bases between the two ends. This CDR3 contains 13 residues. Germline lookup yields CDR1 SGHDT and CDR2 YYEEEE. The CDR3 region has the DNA TGTGCCAGCAGCCGGCAGGGCTACAATGAGCAGTTCTTC. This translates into CASSRQGYNEQFF.

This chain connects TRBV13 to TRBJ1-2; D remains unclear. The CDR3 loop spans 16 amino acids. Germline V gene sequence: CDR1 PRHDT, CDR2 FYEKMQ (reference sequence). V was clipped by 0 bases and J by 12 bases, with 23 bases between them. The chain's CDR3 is CASSLGRGRAPAQDTF. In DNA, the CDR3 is TGTGCCAGCAGCTTAGGCCGCGGGAGGGCCCCAGCCCAGGACACCTTC.

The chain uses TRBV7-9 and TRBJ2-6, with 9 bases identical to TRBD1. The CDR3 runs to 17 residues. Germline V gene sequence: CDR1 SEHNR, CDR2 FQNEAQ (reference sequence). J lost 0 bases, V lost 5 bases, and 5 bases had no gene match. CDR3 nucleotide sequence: TGTGCCAGCAGCATCTTGGGACAGGGCTCTGGGGCCAACGTCCTGACTTTC. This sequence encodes CASSILGQGSGANVLTF.

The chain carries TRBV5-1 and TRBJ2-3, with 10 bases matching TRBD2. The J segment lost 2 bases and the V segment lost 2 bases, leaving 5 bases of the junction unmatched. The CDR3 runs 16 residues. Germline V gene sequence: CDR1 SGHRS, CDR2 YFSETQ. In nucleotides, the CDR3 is TGCGCCAGCAGCTTCACTAGCGGGGCGGACACAGATACGCAGTATTTT. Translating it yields CASSFTSGADTDTQYF.

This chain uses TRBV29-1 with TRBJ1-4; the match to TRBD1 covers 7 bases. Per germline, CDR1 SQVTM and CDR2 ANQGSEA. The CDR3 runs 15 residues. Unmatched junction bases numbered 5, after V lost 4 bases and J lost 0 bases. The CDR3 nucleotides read TGCAGCGTTGCCGGGACAGTCCCAACTAATGAAAAACTGTTTTTT. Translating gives CSVAGTVPTNEKLFF.

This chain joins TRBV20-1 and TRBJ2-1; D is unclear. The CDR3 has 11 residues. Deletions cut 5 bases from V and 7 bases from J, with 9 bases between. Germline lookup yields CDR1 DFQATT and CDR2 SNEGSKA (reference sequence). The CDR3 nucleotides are TGCAGTGCTGACTTCTTTAATGAGCAGTTCTTC. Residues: CSADFFNEQFF.

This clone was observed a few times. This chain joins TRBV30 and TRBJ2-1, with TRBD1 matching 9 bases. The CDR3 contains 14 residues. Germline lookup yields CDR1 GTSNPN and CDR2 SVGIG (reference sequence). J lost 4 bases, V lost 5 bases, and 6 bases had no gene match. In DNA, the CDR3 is TGTGCCTGGGGACCCGGGACAGGGTACAATGAGCAGTTCTTC. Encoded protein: CAWGPGTGYNEQFF.

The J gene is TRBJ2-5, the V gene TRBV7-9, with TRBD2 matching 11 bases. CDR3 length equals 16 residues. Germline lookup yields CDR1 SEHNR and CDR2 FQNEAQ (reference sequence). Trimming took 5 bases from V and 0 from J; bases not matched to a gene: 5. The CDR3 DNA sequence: TGTGCCAGCAGCCCCTGGACTAGCGGGTACCAAGAGACCCAGTACTTC. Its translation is CASSPWTSGYQETQYF. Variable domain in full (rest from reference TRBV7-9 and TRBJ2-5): DTGVSQNPRHKITKRGQNVTFRCDPISEHNRLYWYRQTLGQGPEFLTYFQNEAQLEKSRLLSDRFSAERPKGSFSTLEIQRTEQGDSAMYLCASSPWTSGYQETQYFGPGTRLLVL.

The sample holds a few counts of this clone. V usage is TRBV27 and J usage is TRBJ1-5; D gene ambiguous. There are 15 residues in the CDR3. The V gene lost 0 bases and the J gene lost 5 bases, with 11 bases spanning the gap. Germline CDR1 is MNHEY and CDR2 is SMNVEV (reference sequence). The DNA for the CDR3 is TGTGCCAGCAGTTTATCAGGAGTTTTGTATCAGCCCCAGCATTTT. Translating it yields CASSLSGVLYQPQHF.

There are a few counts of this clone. The CDR3: CASSFGSGDTQYF. For the CDR3, the DNA is TGTGCCAGCAGCTTCGGGTCGGGAGATACGCAGTATTTT. The chain is built from TRBV5-6 and TRBJ2-3; unclear D gene. CDR1 is SGHDT and CDR2 is YYEEEE in the germline V gene. The CDR3 contains 13 residues. V lost 2 bases and J lost 5, with 9 bases in between.

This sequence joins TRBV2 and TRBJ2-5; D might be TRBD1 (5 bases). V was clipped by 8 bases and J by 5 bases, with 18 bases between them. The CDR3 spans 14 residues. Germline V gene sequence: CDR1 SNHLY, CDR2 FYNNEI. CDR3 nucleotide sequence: TGTGCCAGCGGACGGTGGGGCGCAAGGGAGACCCAGTACTTC. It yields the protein CASGRWGARETQYF.

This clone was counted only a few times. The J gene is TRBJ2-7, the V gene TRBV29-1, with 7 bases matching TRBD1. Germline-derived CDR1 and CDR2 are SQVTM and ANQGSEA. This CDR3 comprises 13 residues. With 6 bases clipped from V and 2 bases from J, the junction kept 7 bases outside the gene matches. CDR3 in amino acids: CSVDTGEPYEQYF. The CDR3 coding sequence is TGCAGCGTGGATACAGGGGAACCCTACGAGCAGTACTTC.

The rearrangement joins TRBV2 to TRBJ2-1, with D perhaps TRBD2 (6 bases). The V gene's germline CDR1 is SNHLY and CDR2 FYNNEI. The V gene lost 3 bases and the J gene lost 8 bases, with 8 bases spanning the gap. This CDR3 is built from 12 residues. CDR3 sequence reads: CASSDPGDEQFF. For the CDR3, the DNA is TGTGCCAGCAGTGATCCGGGAGATGAGCAGTTCTTC.

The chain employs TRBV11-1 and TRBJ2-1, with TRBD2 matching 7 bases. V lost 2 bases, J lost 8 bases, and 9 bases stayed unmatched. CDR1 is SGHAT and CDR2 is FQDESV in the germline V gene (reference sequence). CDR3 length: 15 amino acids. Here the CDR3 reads CASSLYSYGGDEQFF. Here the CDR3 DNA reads TGTGCCAGCAGCTTATATAGCTATGGGGGGGATGAGCAGTTCTTC.

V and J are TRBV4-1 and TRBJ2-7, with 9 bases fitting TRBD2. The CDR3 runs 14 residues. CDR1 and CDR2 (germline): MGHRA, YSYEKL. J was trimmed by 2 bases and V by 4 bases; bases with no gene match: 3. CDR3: CASSPASGAYEQYF. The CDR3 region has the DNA TGCGCCAGCAGCCCGGCTAGCGGGGCCTACGAGCAGTACTTC.

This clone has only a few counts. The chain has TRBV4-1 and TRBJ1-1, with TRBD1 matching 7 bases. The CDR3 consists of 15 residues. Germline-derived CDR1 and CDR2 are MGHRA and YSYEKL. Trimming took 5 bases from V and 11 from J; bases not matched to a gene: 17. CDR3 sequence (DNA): TGCGCCAGCAGCGCGAAAGGTCCGAGGGGGCTGGTGGCTTTCTTT. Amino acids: CASSAKGPRGLVAFF.

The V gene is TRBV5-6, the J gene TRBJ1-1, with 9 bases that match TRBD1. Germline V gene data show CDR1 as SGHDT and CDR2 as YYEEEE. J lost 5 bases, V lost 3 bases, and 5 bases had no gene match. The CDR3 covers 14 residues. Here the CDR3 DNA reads TGTGCCAGCAGCTACGGGACAGGGCGAACTGAAGCTTTCTTT. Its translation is CASSYGTGRTEAFF.

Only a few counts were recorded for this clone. The CDR3 loop is CASSIRDQIMNEQFF. CDR3 coding DNA: TGCGCCAGCAGCATACGGGACCAAATAATGAATGAGCAGTTCTTC. The chain combines TRBV4-1 with TRBJ2-1, with D perhaps being TRBD1 or TRBD2 (5 bases each). Germline V gives CDR1 MGHRA, CDR2 YSYEKL. Trimming removed 5 bases at V and 7 bases at J, with 18 bases between. This CDR3 has 15 residues.

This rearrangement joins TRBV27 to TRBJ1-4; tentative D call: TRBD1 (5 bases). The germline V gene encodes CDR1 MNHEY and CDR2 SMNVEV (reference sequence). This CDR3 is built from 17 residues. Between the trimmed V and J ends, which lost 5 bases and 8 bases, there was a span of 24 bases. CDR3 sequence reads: CASSTLTPGDRWEKLFF. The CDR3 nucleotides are TGTGCCAGCAGTACCTTAACCCCCGGGGACCGATGGGAAAAACTGTTTTTT.

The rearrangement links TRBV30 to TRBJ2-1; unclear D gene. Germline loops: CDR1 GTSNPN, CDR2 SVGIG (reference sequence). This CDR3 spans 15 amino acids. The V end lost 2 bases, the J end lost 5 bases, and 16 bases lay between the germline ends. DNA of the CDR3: TGTGCCTGGAGTTCCCCTGGTTCCGGGCACAATGAGCAGTTCTTC. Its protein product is CAWSSPGSGHNEQFF.

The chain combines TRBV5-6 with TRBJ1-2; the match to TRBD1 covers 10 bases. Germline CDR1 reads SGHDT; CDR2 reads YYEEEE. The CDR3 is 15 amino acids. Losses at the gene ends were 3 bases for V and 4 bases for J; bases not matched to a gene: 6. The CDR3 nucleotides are TGTGCCAGCAGCTACGGGACAGGGGACGGCTATGGCTACACCTTC. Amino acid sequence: CASSYGTGDGYGYTF. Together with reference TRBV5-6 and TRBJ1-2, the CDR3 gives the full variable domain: DAGVTQSPTHLIKTRGQQVTLRCSPKSGHDTVSWYQQALGQGPQFIFQYYEEEERQRGNFPDRFSGHQFPNYSSELNVNALLLGDSALYLCASSYGTGDGYGYTFGSGTRLTVV.